This T cell receptor (beta chain) was recorded in a study of cytomegalovirus exposure and HLA in healthy donors. Study-wide results and limits: According to an earlier analysis, most TCR beta V segments yielded productive rearrangements about 87% or about 30% of the time. HLA alleles were associated with 15,000 to 20,000 TCR beta sequences in a later analysis at 0.05 false discovery rate.

This CDR3 is 12 amino acids long. Trimming removed 6 bases from V and 7 bases from J, with 13 bases in between. Germline CDR1 reads MNHEY; CDR2 reads SMNVEV (reference sequence). PCR used 60 Vbeta primers and 13 Jbeta primers. Profiling relied on immunoSEQ multiplex PCR, and the TCRdb table lists in-frame clones only, not all of them. The repertoire holds more than 95,000 clones, with roughly four fifths as singletons. This clone was seen a single time. The antigen is not known. The specimen sequenced was PBMCs. The chain uses TRBV27 and TRBJ2-7, with D possibly matching TRBD1 (5 bases). This sequence originates from an older woman in good health and CMV-seropositive. The CDR3 DNA reads as TGTGCCAGCAGAAGGGGTTCTTGGGAGCAGTACTTC. Protein: CASRRGSWEQYF.